These 15 T cell receptor beta chains were all obtained from the same sample, sequenced in a study of low-dose radiotherapy and immunotherapy resistance in tumors. Time point in this sample: after trial treatment. Stated treatment: LDRT plus nivolumab, ipilimumab, low-dose cyclophosphamide and aspirin (RACIN trial). Alpha- and beta-chain coverage of first-strand cDNA came from TRAV- and TRBV-specific primers. With a constant-region primer and a V-primer adapter, TCRs were subjected to around 18 PCR cycles of amplification. MiXCR, run by TCRdb on the reads, gives a single entry per CDR3 protein. Of about 35,000 distinct CDR3 sequences listed, under 25% were seen once; the top ten hold approximately 9%. The specimen was PBMCs, collected after low-dose radiotherapy plus immunotherapy. These receptor sequences come from a female donor with ovarian cancer.

This clonotype has ten or more counts. The V gene is TRBV11-3, the J gene TRBJ2-1, with 11 bases identical to TRBD1. This CDR3 has 19 amino acids. V shed 3 bases, J shed 3 bases, and the junction held 13 bases outside the gene matches. Germline values: CDR1 SGHNT, CDR2 YENEEA. The CDR3, as DNA: TGTGCCAGCAGCTTGGGACAAAAAGCCGGGACAGGGGGCTACAATGAGCAGTTCTTC. Translating gives CASSLGQKAGTGGYNEQFF. The variable domain in full, with the rest retrieved from reference TRBV11-3 and TRBJ2-1, is EAGVVQSPRYKIIEKKQPVAFWCNPISGHNTLYWYLQNLGQGPELLIRYENEEAVDDSQLPKDRFSAERLKGVDSTLKIQPAELGDSAVYLCASSLGQKAGTGGYNEQFFGPGTRLTVL.

This clonotype has a count of ten or more. V usage is TRBV20-1 and J usage is TRBJ1-2, with D unclear. V lost 8 bases and J lost 6, with 19 bases in between. The CDR3 contains 13 residues. Germline V gives CDR1 DFQATT, CDR2 SNEGSKA (reference sequence). In DNA, the CDR3 is TGCAGTACATGCCGGGTCCCCGCGGATGGCTACACCTTC. Translation: CSTCRVPADGYTF.

This clonotype was recorded at least ten times. V and J are TRBV7-2 and TRBJ2-5; 7 bases are a match to TRBD2. Germline V lookup: CDR1 SGHTA, CDR2 FQGNSA. The CDR3 is made up of 16 amino acids. After removal of 3 bases from V and 0 bases from J, the junction contained 7 bases not matched to a gene. Here the CDR3 DNA reads TGTGCCAGCAGCTTCAAACTCGGGGGGAACCAAGAGACCCAGTACTTC. Amino acid sequence: CASSFKLGGNQETQYF.

This clonotype is labeled medium-sized. The rearrangement uses TRBV9 and TRBJ2-1; possibly TRBD1 for D (5 bases). V lost 3 bases, J lost 0 bases, and 13 bases lay in between. Germline CDR1 reads SGDLS; CDR2 reads YYNGEE. CDR3 length: 16 amino acids. DNA of the CDR3: TGTGCCAGCAGCGCTCTCGACAGCATCTCCTACAATGAGCAGTTCTTC. This gives the protein CASSALDSISYNEQFF.

This clonotype was recorded at least ten times. The chain is built from TRBV30 and TRBJ1-5; no clear D gene. In germline, CDR1 is GTSNPN, CDR2 SVGIG (reference sequence). Trimming pared 0 bases from V and 2 bases from J, leaving 5 bases between. The CDR3 length is 13 residues. In DNA, the CDR3 is TGTGCCTGGAGTGTATTACGCAATCAGCCCCAGCATTTT. Translation gives CAWSVLRNQPQHF.

This clonotype was recorded many times. The chain employs TRBV15 and TRBJ1-1, with D uncertain. Per the germline V gene, CDR1 is LNHNV and CDR2 is YYDKDF (reference sequence). Trimming pared 4 bases from V and 8 bases from J, leaving 14 bases between. CDR3 size: 13 residues. The CDR3: CATSKTGIGEAFF. CDR3 nucleotide sequence: TGTGCCACCAGCAAGACCGGTATTGGGGAAGCTTTCTTT.

This clonotype was seen many times. The V gene is TRBV12-5, the J gene TRBJ2-2; D is undetermined. Germline V CDR1 and CDR2: LGHNT, FRNRAP. The CDR3 runs to 15 residues. Deletions cut 1 base from V and 0 bases from J, with 6 bases between. The DNA of the CDR3 is TGTGCTAGTGGTTTGGAACAGACGAACACCGGGGAGCTGTTTTTT. Translation: CASGLEQTNTGELFF.

This chain uses TRBV5-4 with TRBJ2-1, with 10 bases that match TRBD2. Germline V gene lookup returns CDR1 SGHNT and CDR2 YYREEE (reference sequence). V shed 0 bases and J 4 bases; nucleotides not matched to a gene: 1. This CDR3 has 15 residues. DNA for the CDR3: TGTGCCAGCAGCTTGGCTAGCGGGAGATACAATGAGCAGTTCTTC. Protein: CASSLASGRYNEQFF. Looking up the rest from reference TRBV5-4 and TRBJ2-1 gives the full variable domain: ETGVTQSPTHLIKTRGQQVTLRCSSQSGHNTVSWYQQALGQGPQFIFQYYREEENGRGNFPPRFSGLQFPNYSSELNVNALELDDSALYLCASSLASGRYNEQFFGPGTRLTVL.

This clonotype was picked up a small number of times. This sequence is one base from a far larger clone and is likely a read error. The V and J genes are TRBV26 and TRBJ2-2; the table's TRBD1 call for D was not verified on the DNA. TRBV26 is flagged as a pseudogene. This CDR3 is 15 amino acids long. CDR3 DNA sequence: TGTGACAGCAGTCCCGGAGGGGGGAACACCGGGGAGCTGTTTTTT. This translates into CDSSPGGGNTGELFF.

This clonotype has a count of ten or more. V is TRBV11-1 and J is TRBJ1-2; perhaps TRBD1 as D (5 bases). V was cut by 5 bases and J by 1 base, with 8 bases left in between. Germline lookup yields CDR1 SGHAT and CDR2 FQDESV (reference sequence). CDR3 length: 13 amino acids. The CDR3 region has the DNA TGTGCCAGCAGCCAGGGCCTTAACTATGGCTACACCTTC. As protein: CASSQGLNYGYTF.

There are many counts of this clonotype. CDR3 protein: CASSSGQVPGEQYF. Written as DNA, the CDR3 is TGTGCCAGCAGCTCAGGACAGGTCCCAGGGGAGCAGTACTTC. V usage is TRBV7-2 and J usage is TRBJ2-7; 7 nucleotides line up with TRBD1. The germline CDR1 and CDR2 sequences are SGHTA and FQGNSA. This CDR3 is 14 amino acids long. V gave up 4 bases and J gave up 7 bases; unmatched junction bases: 10. The whole variable domain, remainder taken from reference TRBV7-2 and TRBJ2-7, is GAGVSQSPSNKVTEKGKDVELRCDPISGHTALYWYRQSLGQGLEFLIYFQGNSAPDKSGLPSDRFSAERTGGSVSTLTIQRTQQEDSAVYLCASSSGQVPGEQYFGPGTRLTVT.

This clonotype was seen ten or more times. The chain carries TRBV18 and TRBJ1-2; D not certain. The CDR3 consists of 14 residues. The germline CDR1 and CDR2 sequences are KGHSH and LQKENI. Trimming cost V 2 bases and J 1 base, with 8 bases left between them. The CDR3 coding sequence is TGTGCCAGCTCACCAACGGGAATTAACTATGGCTACACCTTC. Protein product: CASSPTGINYGYTF.

In its sample, this clonotype was seen many times. CDR3 amino acids: CASTGTSPEQYF. DNA of the CDR3: TGTGCCAGCACCGGGACTTCTCCGGAGCAGTACTTC. The V and J genes are TRBV6-6 and TRBJ2-7, with D perhaps matching TRBD2 (6 bases). The germline CDR1 and CDR2 sequences are MNHNY and SVGAGI (reference sequence). The CDR3 has 12 residues. V lost 7 bases, J lost 7 bases, and 14 bases lay in between.

At least ten counts were recorded for this clonotype. The V call is TRBV20-1, the J call TRBJ2-7, with D possibly being TRBD1 (7 bases). The germline V and J ends were trimmed by 5 bases and 7 bases, with 30 bases remaining between them. The CDR3 contains 17 residues. Germline CDR1 reads DFQATT; CDR2 reads SNEGSKA (reference sequence). The CDR3 sequence: CSAVSRGDSLSRGEQYF. Here the CDR3 DNA reads TGCAGTGCTGTAAGCCGCGGGGACAGCTTATCACGAGGGGAGCAGTACTTC.

This clonotype was detected once. The likely explanation is a read error, given a far larger clone one base away. The V call is TRBV15, the J call TRBJ2-1; D remains unclear. V was clipped by 3 bases and J by 10 bases, with 19 bases between them. Germline values: CDR1 LNHNV, CDR2 YYDKDF (reference sequence). This CDR3 is built from 15 residues. The CDR3 spells CATSSGQDGFYEQFF. In nucleotides, the CDR3 is TGTGCCACCAGCAGTGGTCAGGACGGCTTCTACGAGCAGTTCTTC.